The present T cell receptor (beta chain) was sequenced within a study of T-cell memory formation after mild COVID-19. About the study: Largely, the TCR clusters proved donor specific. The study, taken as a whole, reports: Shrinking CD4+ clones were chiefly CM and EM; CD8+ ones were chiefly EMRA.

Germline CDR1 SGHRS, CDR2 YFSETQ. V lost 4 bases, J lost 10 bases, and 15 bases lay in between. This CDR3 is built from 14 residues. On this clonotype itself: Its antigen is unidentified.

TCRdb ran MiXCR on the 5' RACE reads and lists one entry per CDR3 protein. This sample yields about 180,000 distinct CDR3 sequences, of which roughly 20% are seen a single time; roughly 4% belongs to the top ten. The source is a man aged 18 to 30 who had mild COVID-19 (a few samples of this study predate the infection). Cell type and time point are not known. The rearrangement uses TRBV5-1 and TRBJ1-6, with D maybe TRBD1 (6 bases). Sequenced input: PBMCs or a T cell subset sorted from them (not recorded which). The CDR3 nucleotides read TGCGCCAGCAGCACACAGGGAGGAAGGTCACCCCTCCACTTT. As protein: CASSTQGGRSPLHF.